The 12 T cell receptor beta chains below all came from one sample that was sequenced in a study of cytomegalovirus exposure and HLA in healthy donors. Use of 60 Vbeta and 13 Jbeta primers characterized the PCR. The repertoire was sequenced with immunoSEQ multiplex PCR; TCRdb's copy has only in-frame clones and lacks some. This table holds 220,000 or so clones, around 73% found once. The sequencing input was PBMCs. The receptor source for this set is a male donor in good health and CMV-seronegative.

The gene calls are TRBV7-2 and TRBJ2-2; a weak D match, TRBD2 (7 bases). The CDR3 is 15 amino acids. CDR1 and CDR2 from the germline V gene are SGHTA and FQGNSA. Trimming removed 1 base from V and 6 bases from J, with 12 bases in between. CDR3 region: CASSLDLGGAGELFF. Here the CDR3 DNA reads TGTGCCAGCAGCTTAGACCTAGGGGGGGCCGGGGAGCTGTTTTTT.

The table lists this clone with a few counts. J is TRBJ2-7 and V is TRBV29-1; TRBD1 matches at 8 bases. CDR3 length: 12 residues. The ends lost 7 bases at V and 4 bases at J; junction bases unmatched: 6. Looked up from germline, CDR1 is SQVTM and CDR2 is ANQGSEA. CDR3 bases: TGCAGCGGTGGACAGGGTGGGTACGAGCAGTACTTC. It translates to CSGGQGGYEQYF.

The chain recombines TRBV7-3 with TRBJ2-1; 8 bases are shared with TRBD2. V dropped 5 bases and J dropped 6; count of bases not matched to a gene: 9. The length of the CDR3 is 15 residues. Germline V CDR1 and CDR2: SGHTA, FQGTGA. The CDR3, as DNA: TGTGCCAGCAGCCTAGACCGGACTAGCCTCAATGAGCAGTTCTTC. As protein: CASSLDRTSLNEQFF.

V and J are TRBV28 and TRBJ2-5; D may be TRBD1 (6 bases). V was trimmed by 6 bases and J by 4 bases, leaving 15 bases between them. Germline V gene data show CDR1 as MDHEN and CDR2 as SYDVKM. The length of the CDR3 is 14 residues. CDR3 loop: CASRSYQGGETQYF. The CDR3 DNA reads TGTGCCAGCAGATCCTACCAAGGGGGAGAGACCCAGTACTTC. The whole variable domain, remainder taken from reference TRBV28 and TRBJ2-5, is DVKVTQSSRYLVKRTGEKVFLECVQDMDHENMFWYRQDPGLGLRLIYFSYDVKMKEKGDIPEGYSVSREKKERFSLILESASTNQTSMYLCASRSYQGGETQYFGPGTRLLVL.

The genes are TRBV7-9 and TRBJ2-1; 12 nucleotides agree with TRBD1. V lost 4 bases, J lost 8 bases, and 6 bases stayed unmatched. Germline V CDR1 and CDR2: SEHNR, FQNEAQ (reference sequence). This CDR3 has 15 residues. CDR3 region: CASSSYGTGGDEQFF. The CDR3, as DNA: TGTGCCAGCAGCTCGTACGGGACAGGGGGCGATGAGCAGTTCTTC.

The genes are TRBV19 and TRBJ2-1; TRBD2 matches at 8 bases. The CDR3 runs to 14 residues. The ends lost 5 bases at V and 10 bases at J; junction bases unmatched: 10. Per the germline V gene, CDR1 is LNHDA and CDR2 is SQIVND (reference sequence). CDR3 sequence reads: CASSLTAGGEEQFF. The CDR3 DNA follows: TGTGCCAGTAGTCTCACGGCGGGAGGTGAGGAGCAGTTCTTC.

The J gene is TRBJ2-7, the V gene TRBV18; D possibly corresponds to TRBD1 (5 bases). Germline CDR1 is KGHSH and CDR2 is LQKENI. Trimming removed 2 bases from V and 5 bases from J, with 13 bases in between. The CDR3 has 14 amino acids. The DNA for the CDR3 is TGTGCCAGCTCACCAGTCAGGGTCGGCGACGAGCAGTACTTC. Translated, it gives CASSPVRVGDEQYF.

The chain employs TRBV19 and TRBJ2-7, with a weak D call TRBD1 (5 bases). The ends were cut back, 5 bases at V and 2 bases at J, with 19 bases in the middle. CDR1 and CDR2 (germline): LNHDA, SQIVND (reference sequence). CDR3 length: 16 residues. The CDR3 DNA reads TGTGCCAGTAGTTCTTGGACAAGCCAGTTAACCTACGAGCAGTACTTC. Translating it yields CASSSWTSQLTYEQYF.

V gene TRBV6-6 combines with J gene TRBJ1-1; TRBD1 aligns across 10 bases. J lost 9 bases, V lost 6 bases, and 10 bases had no gene match. Germline assignment: CDR1 MNHNY and CDR2 SVGAGI (reference sequence). The CDR3 is made up of 14 amino acids. Here the CDR3 DNA reads TGTGCCAGCAGCGCCTCTGGACAGGGGGGGAAAGCTTTCTTT. Amino acids: CASSASGQGGKAFF.

The chain couples TRBV28 to TRBJ1-5; D unclear. V was clipped by 6 bases and J by 6 bases, with 18 bases between them. Germline CDR1 and CDR2: MDHEN and SYDVKM. The CDR3 sequence is 15 residues long. CDR3 loop: CASSVEEERGQPQHF. For the CDR3, the DNA is TGTGCCAGCAGCGTTGAGGAGGAGCGGGGTCAGCCCCAGCATTTT. Based on the CDR3 plus reference TRBV28 and TRBJ1-5, the full variable domain is DVKVTQSSRYLVKRTGEKVFLECVQDMDHENMFWYRQDPGLGLRLIYFSYDVKMKEKGDIPEGYSVSREKKERFSLILESASTNQTSMYLCASSVEEERGQPQHFGDGTRLSIL.

The chain recombines TRBV10-1 with TRBJ2-1; 10 bases fit TRBD2. V lost 7 bases to trimming and J lost 8 bases; unmatched junction nucleotides: 11. CDR1 and CDR2 (germline): WNHNN, SYGVQD (reference sequence). This CDR3 has 15 amino acids. This CDR3 reads CASMEGLAGADEQFF. The CDR3 DNA is TGCGCCAGCATGGAGGGGCTAGCGGGAGCGGATGAGCAGTTCTTC.

V is TRBV2 and J is TRBJ2-5, with 9 bases lining up with TRBD1. The germline V gene has CDR1 SNHLY and CDR2 FYNNEI. V gave up 6 bases and J gave up 5 bases; unmatched junction bases: 4. The CDR3 covers 13 residues. In nucleotides, the CDR3 is TGTGCCAGCAGGGGCGGGACAGGGGAGACCCAGTACTTC. Translation gives CASRGGTGETQYF. The variable domain in full, completed from reference TRBV2 and TRBJ2-5, reads EPEVTQTPSHQVTQMGQEVILRCVPISNHLYFYWYRQILGQKVEFLVSFYNNEISEKSEIFDDQFSVERPDGSNFTLKIRSTKLEDSAMYFCASRGGTGETQYFGPGTRLLVL.